What follows are 21 T cell receptor beta chains derived from one specimen sequenced in a study of blood T cells in healthy people across ages. A second PCR, run for roughly 7 to 12 cycles, used a sample-barcoded 5' primer plus a J-beta primer mix. Each CDR3 protein gets one entry after TCRdb re-called the 5' RACE reads with MiXCR. The sample contains approximately 880,000 distinct CDR3 sequences, roughly 48% of which appear only once. Sequenced sample: blood. The source of these receptors is a young man in good health.

This chain connects TRBV4-1 to TRBJ2-2, with 7 bases fitting TRBD1. Germline values: CDR1 MGHRA, CDR2 YSYEKL. The CDR3 spans 14 residues. Trimming took 3 bases from V and 5 from J; bases not matched to a gene: 3. The CDR3, as DNA: TGCGCCAGCAGCCACCCGACAGGGACCGGGGAGCTGTTTTTT. Translated: CASSHPTGTGELFF.

This clonotype has ten or more counts. V and J are TRBV29-1 and TRBJ2-1; D gene unclear. Germline values: CDR1 SQVTM, CDR2 ANQGSEA. Trimming took 4 bases from V and 3 from J, leaving 7 bases between them. The CDR3 loop spans 12 amino acids. In DNA, the CDR3 is TGCAGCGTTGGGAGCAGCTACAATGAGCAGTTCTTC. Amino acids: CSVGSSYNEQFF.

In this sample, this clonotype turned up once. This sequence joins TRBV5-1 and TRBJ2-1; D might be TRBD1 (5 bases). Germline CDR1 is SGHRS and CDR2 is YFSETQ. The CDR3 length is 15 residues. V lost 0 bases and J lost 6, with 13 bases in between. CDR3 in amino acids: CASSLAVEGVNEQFF. The CDR3 coding sequence is TGCGCCAGCAGCTTGGCCGTTGAAGGGGTCAATGAGCAGTTCTTC.

This clonotype has only a few counts. The chain carries TRBV15 and TRBJ2-7; the D call may be TRBD1 or TRBD2 (5 bases each). The V end was cut by 0 bases, the J end by 2 bases, with 8 bases between. The CDR3 sequence is 14 residues long. The germline CDR1 and CDR2 sequences are LNHNV and YYDKDF (reference sequence). The CDR3 spells CATSRDLGAYEQYF. The CDR3 DNA sequence: TGTGCCACCAGCAGAGATTTGGGGGCCTACGAGCAGTACTTC.

The table lists this clonotype with a few counts. J is TRBJ1-2 and V is TRBV2; tentative D call: TRBD1 (5 bases). Germline CDR1 is SNHLY and CDR2 is FYNNEI. This CDR3 is built from 14 residues. With 6 bases removed from V and 7 bases from J, the gap between germline ends came to 18 bases. The CDR3 loop reads CASSTGARGSGYTF. The CDR3 region has the DNA TGTGCCAGCAGCACAGGAGCCCGGGGGAGTGGCTACACCTTC.

The J gene is TRBJ2-7, the V gene TRBV5-6, with D hard to call. The CDR3 runs to 15 residues. V lost 4 bases and J lost 1, with 15 bases in between. Germline V gives CDR1 SGHDT, CDR2 YYEEEE. The CDR3 reads CASSPYPGSSYEQYF. The CDR3 coding sequence is TGTGCCAGCAGCCCTTATCCCGGCAGTTCCTACGAGCAGTACTTC.

In its sample, this clonotype was seen a few times. The chain recombines TRBV20-1 with TRBJ2-4; 9 nucleotides align to TRBD1. In germline, CDR1 is DFQATT, CDR2 SNEGSKA (reference sequence). The CDR3 sequence is 14 residues long. The V segment lost 0 bases and the J segment 6 bases; nucleotides outside the gene matches: 3. CDR3 protein: CSARDGQGTNIQYF. The CDR3 nucleotides read TGCAGTGCTAGAGATGGACAGGGGACAAACATTCAGTACTTC.

This clonotype appeared once. This sequence joins TRBV5-6 and TRBJ2-7, with TRBD1 as a possible D gene (5 bases). Looked up from germline, CDR1 is SGHDT and CDR2 is YYEEEE. CDR3 length equals 15 residues. V was shortened by 0 bases and J by 2 bases, with 12 bases between the two germline ends. CDR3 protein: CASSLDARVAYEQYF. The CDR3 bases are TGTGCCAGCAGCTTGGATGCCAGGGTGGCCTACGAGCAGTACTTC. Combining the CDR3 with reference TRBV5-6 and TRBJ2-7 gives the whole variable domain DAGVTQSPTHLIKTRGQQVTLRCSPKSGHDTVSWYQQALGQGPQFIFQYYEEEERQRGNFPDRFSGHQFPNYSSELNVNALLLGDSALYLCASSLDARVAYEQYFGPGTRLTVT.

This clonotype occurred a few times. The V gene is TRBV12-3 or TRBV12-4, the J gene TRBJ2-3; weak D call: TRBD2 (5 bases). The germline V and J ends were trimmed by 4 bases and 0 bases, with 11 bases remaining between them. The CDR3 loop spans 15 amino acids. CDR3 residues: CASSSRGWSTDTQYF. CDR3 coding DNA: TGTGCCAGCAGTTCCCGAGGGTGGAGCACAGATACGCAGTATTTT.

The chain has TRBV29-1 and TRBJ1-1; possible D gene TRBD1, 6 bases. This CDR3 comprises 13 residues. CDR1 SQVTM and CDR2 ANQGSEA come from the germline V gene. Trimming removed 7 bases from V and 4 bases from J, with 16 bases in between. The CDR3 region is CSGHKDRRTEAFF. In nucleotides, the CDR3 is TGCAGCGGACACAAAGACAGGCGCACTGAAGCTTTCTTT.

The V and J genes are TRBV5-1 and TRBJ2-3; 9 bases fit TRBD2. V dropped 9 bases and J dropped 5; count of bases not matched to a gene: 19. Germline V gives CDR1 SGHRS, CDR2 YFSETQ. This CDR3 has 17 amino acids. In nucleotides, the CDR3 is TGCGCCAACATCCCCGTGCCGACTAGCGGATGGATAGATACGCAGTATTTT. It encodes CANIPVPTSGWIDTQYF.

The genes are TRBV5-6 and TRBJ1-6, with D possibly TRBD1 on 5 matching bases. The CDR3 runs to 15 residues. CDR1 is SGHDT, CDR2 YYEEEE, per germline. Trimming took 2 bases from V and 6 from J, leaving 12 bases between them. Written as DNA, the CDR3 is TGTGCCAGCAGCTTTAGGGGCGGGAGTAATTCACCCCTCCACTTT. Translation: CASSFRGGSNSPLHF.

This clonotype was seen more than once but under ten times. V usage is TRBV20-1 and J usage is TRBJ2-1, with 11 bases fitting TRBD2. Germline CDR1 and CDR2: DFQATT and SNEGSKA (reference sequence). The CDR3 is made up of 18 amino acids. Unmatched junction bases numbered 17, after V lost 2 bases and J lost 8 bases. Here the CDR3 reads CSARQHRLAGHPPDEQFF. DNA of the CDR3: TGCAGTGCTAGACAACACCGACTAGCGGGGCACCCTCCTGATGAGCAGTTCTTC.

The chain carries TRBV7-2 and TRBJ2-1; D may be TRBD2 (7 bases). Deletions cut 1 base from V and 7 bases from J, with 14 bases between. This CDR3 has 15 amino acids. Germline CDR1 is SGHTA and CDR2 is FQGNSA. CDR3 DNA sequence: TGTGCCAGCAGCTTAGAGGCGGGGGCGACGAATGAGCAGTTCTTC. This gives the protein CASSLEAGATNEQFF.

The V and J genes are TRBV5-1 and TRBJ2-3; a possible D gene is TRBD2 (6 bases). CDR1 SGHRS and CDR2 YFSETQ come from the germline V gene. Trimming took off 0 bases at V and 2 bases at J, with 13 bases between the two ends. CDR3 length: 16 amino acids. The CDR3 loop reads CASSLVVAEYTDTQYF. The CDR3 DNA is TGCGCCAGCAGCTTGGTAGTAGCGGAATACACAGATACGCAGTATTTT.

The J gene is TRBJ1-2, the V gene TRBV10-3; TRBD1 matches 7 bases. This CDR3 spans 11 amino acids. Trimming removed 7 bases from V and 8 bases from J; junction bases left unmatched: 4. CDR1 ENHRY and CDR2 SYGVKD come from the germline V gene. The CDR3 loop is CAIMGTVGYTF. CDR3 DNA sequence: TGTGCCATCATGGGGACAGTAGGCTACACCTTC.

This clonotype was seen only once. V usage is TRBV12-3 or TRBV12-4 and J usage is TRBJ1-6, with D possibly matching TRBD1 (5 bases). V was shortened by 6 bases and J by 7 bases, with 16 bases between the two germline ends. The CDR3 totals 15 residues. Here the CDR3 reads CASRGRGIGNSPLHF. In nucleotides, the CDR3 is TGTGCCAGCAGGGGGAGGGGTATTGGGAATTCACCCCTCCACTTT.

This clonotype was seen at least ten times. The chain employs TRBV7-2 and TRBJ1-6; no definite D call. The V end was cut by 3 bases, the J end by 9 bases, with 9 bases between. CDR1 and CDR2 from the germline V gene are SGHTA and FQGNSA. This CDR3 is built from 13 residues. The CDR3 DNA reads TGTGCCAGCAGCTTTGACACCGGTTCACCCCTCCACTTT. Translating gives CASSFDTGSPLHF.

This clonotype came up a few times. The rearrangement joins TRBV7-9 to TRBJ1-1, with TRBD1 matching over 9 bases. Germline V gene data show CDR1 as SEHNR and CDR2 as FQNEAQ (reference sequence). V lost 4 bases, J lost 4 bases, and 16 bases stayed unmatched. This CDR3 contains 18 residues. The CDR3 is CASSSSIRDRASSTEAFF. The CDR3 nucleotides are TGTGCCAGCAGCTCATCCATCCGGGACAGGGCAAGCAGCACTGAAGCTTTCTTT.

The V gene is TRBV6-2 or TRBV6-3, the J gene TRBJ2-3, with D tentatively TRBD1 (6 bases). Germline V gives CDR1 MNHEY, CDR2 SVGEGT. Trimming took off 5 bases at V and 0 bases at J, with 18 bases between the two ends. This CDR3 region has 17 residues. CDR3 amino acids: CASSHEGVGASTDTQYF. Here the CDR3 DNA reads TGTGCCAGCAGTCACGAGGGGGTGGGGGCTAGCACAGATACGCAGTATTTT.

This clonotype appeared once. The chain couples TRBV6-2 or TRBV6-3 to TRBJ2-3; 8 positions match TRBD2. The CDR3 length is 15 residues. V dropped 6 bases and J dropped 6; count of bases not matched to a gene: 11. Germline loops: CDR1 MNHEY, CDR2 SVGEGT. In DNA, the CDR3 is TGTGCCAGCAGGGGCACGGGGGGGCCGTTGGATACGCAGTATTTT. It is translated as CASRGTGGPLDTQYF.